This T cell receptor beta chain was observed in a study of cytomegalovirus exposure and HLA in healthy donors. The study's findings and limits: Most TCR sequences were rare, but some public TCRs occurred in many donors. Earlier analysis looked at TCR beta V segments, and most were productive about 90% or about 30% of the time.

Vbeta (60) and Jbeta (13) primers were used in the PCR. Clones were sequenced by immunoSEQ multiplex PCR, and TCRdb holds only the in-frame ones, with some missing. The sample records 95,000 or so clones, approximately 81% being singletons. CDR3 size: 15 residues. CDR1 and CDR2 (germline): MGHDK, SYGVNS. Losses at the gene ends were 3 bases for V and 4 bases for J; bases not matched to a gene: 4. This clone was found once. Its specificity is not known. This chain uses TRBV25-1 with TRBJ2-3; 10 bases agree with TRBD1. The material sequenced was PBMCs. The TCR was taken from a woman in her 70s in good health and CMV-seropositive. The CDR3 DNA follows: TGTGCCAGCAGTGATGGGGACAGGGGTGCAGATACGCAGTATTTT. Translating gives CASSDGDRGADTQYF. Supplemented by reference TRBV25-1 and TRBJ2-3, the full variable domain reads EADIYQTPRYLVIGTGKKITLECSQTMGHDKMYWYQQDPGMELHLIHYSYGVNSTEKGDLSSESTVSRIRTEHFPLTLESARPSHTSQYLCASSDGDRGADTQYFGPGTRLTVL.